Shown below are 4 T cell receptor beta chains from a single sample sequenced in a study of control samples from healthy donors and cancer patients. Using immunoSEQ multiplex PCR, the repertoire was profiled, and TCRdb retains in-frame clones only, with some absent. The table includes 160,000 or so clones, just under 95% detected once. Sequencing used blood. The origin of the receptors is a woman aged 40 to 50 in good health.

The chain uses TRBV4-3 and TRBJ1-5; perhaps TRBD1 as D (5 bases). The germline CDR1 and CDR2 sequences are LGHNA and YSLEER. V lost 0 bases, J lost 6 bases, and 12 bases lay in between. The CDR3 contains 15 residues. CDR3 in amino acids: CASSQDWGGSQPQHF. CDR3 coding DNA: TGCGCCAGCAGCCAAGATTGGGGGGGAAGTCAGCCCCAGCATTTT.

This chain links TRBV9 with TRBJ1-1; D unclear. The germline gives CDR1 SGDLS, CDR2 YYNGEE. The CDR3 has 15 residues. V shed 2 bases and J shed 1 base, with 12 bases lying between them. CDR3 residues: CASSVRATTNTEAFF. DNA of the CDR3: TGTGCCAGCAGCGTTAGGGCCACAACGAACACTGAAGCTTTCTTT.

The CDR3 coding sequence is TGTGCCAGCTCACCACCGACAGGTCCTGACTATGGCTACACCTTC. This translates into CASSPPTGPDYGYTF. The J gene is TRBJ1-2, the V gene TRBV18; a possible D gene is TRBD1 (6 bases). Trimming pared 0 bases from V and 3 bases from J, leaving 11 bases between. CDR1 and CDR2 (germline): KGHSH, LQKENI. This CDR3 is 15 amino acids long.

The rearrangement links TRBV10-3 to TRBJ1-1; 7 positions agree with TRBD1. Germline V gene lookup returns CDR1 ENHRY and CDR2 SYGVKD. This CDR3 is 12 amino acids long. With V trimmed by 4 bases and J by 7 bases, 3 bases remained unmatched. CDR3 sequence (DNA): TGTGCCATCAGTGGGGCAGGGGGTGAAGCTTTCTTT. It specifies CAISGAGGEAFF.